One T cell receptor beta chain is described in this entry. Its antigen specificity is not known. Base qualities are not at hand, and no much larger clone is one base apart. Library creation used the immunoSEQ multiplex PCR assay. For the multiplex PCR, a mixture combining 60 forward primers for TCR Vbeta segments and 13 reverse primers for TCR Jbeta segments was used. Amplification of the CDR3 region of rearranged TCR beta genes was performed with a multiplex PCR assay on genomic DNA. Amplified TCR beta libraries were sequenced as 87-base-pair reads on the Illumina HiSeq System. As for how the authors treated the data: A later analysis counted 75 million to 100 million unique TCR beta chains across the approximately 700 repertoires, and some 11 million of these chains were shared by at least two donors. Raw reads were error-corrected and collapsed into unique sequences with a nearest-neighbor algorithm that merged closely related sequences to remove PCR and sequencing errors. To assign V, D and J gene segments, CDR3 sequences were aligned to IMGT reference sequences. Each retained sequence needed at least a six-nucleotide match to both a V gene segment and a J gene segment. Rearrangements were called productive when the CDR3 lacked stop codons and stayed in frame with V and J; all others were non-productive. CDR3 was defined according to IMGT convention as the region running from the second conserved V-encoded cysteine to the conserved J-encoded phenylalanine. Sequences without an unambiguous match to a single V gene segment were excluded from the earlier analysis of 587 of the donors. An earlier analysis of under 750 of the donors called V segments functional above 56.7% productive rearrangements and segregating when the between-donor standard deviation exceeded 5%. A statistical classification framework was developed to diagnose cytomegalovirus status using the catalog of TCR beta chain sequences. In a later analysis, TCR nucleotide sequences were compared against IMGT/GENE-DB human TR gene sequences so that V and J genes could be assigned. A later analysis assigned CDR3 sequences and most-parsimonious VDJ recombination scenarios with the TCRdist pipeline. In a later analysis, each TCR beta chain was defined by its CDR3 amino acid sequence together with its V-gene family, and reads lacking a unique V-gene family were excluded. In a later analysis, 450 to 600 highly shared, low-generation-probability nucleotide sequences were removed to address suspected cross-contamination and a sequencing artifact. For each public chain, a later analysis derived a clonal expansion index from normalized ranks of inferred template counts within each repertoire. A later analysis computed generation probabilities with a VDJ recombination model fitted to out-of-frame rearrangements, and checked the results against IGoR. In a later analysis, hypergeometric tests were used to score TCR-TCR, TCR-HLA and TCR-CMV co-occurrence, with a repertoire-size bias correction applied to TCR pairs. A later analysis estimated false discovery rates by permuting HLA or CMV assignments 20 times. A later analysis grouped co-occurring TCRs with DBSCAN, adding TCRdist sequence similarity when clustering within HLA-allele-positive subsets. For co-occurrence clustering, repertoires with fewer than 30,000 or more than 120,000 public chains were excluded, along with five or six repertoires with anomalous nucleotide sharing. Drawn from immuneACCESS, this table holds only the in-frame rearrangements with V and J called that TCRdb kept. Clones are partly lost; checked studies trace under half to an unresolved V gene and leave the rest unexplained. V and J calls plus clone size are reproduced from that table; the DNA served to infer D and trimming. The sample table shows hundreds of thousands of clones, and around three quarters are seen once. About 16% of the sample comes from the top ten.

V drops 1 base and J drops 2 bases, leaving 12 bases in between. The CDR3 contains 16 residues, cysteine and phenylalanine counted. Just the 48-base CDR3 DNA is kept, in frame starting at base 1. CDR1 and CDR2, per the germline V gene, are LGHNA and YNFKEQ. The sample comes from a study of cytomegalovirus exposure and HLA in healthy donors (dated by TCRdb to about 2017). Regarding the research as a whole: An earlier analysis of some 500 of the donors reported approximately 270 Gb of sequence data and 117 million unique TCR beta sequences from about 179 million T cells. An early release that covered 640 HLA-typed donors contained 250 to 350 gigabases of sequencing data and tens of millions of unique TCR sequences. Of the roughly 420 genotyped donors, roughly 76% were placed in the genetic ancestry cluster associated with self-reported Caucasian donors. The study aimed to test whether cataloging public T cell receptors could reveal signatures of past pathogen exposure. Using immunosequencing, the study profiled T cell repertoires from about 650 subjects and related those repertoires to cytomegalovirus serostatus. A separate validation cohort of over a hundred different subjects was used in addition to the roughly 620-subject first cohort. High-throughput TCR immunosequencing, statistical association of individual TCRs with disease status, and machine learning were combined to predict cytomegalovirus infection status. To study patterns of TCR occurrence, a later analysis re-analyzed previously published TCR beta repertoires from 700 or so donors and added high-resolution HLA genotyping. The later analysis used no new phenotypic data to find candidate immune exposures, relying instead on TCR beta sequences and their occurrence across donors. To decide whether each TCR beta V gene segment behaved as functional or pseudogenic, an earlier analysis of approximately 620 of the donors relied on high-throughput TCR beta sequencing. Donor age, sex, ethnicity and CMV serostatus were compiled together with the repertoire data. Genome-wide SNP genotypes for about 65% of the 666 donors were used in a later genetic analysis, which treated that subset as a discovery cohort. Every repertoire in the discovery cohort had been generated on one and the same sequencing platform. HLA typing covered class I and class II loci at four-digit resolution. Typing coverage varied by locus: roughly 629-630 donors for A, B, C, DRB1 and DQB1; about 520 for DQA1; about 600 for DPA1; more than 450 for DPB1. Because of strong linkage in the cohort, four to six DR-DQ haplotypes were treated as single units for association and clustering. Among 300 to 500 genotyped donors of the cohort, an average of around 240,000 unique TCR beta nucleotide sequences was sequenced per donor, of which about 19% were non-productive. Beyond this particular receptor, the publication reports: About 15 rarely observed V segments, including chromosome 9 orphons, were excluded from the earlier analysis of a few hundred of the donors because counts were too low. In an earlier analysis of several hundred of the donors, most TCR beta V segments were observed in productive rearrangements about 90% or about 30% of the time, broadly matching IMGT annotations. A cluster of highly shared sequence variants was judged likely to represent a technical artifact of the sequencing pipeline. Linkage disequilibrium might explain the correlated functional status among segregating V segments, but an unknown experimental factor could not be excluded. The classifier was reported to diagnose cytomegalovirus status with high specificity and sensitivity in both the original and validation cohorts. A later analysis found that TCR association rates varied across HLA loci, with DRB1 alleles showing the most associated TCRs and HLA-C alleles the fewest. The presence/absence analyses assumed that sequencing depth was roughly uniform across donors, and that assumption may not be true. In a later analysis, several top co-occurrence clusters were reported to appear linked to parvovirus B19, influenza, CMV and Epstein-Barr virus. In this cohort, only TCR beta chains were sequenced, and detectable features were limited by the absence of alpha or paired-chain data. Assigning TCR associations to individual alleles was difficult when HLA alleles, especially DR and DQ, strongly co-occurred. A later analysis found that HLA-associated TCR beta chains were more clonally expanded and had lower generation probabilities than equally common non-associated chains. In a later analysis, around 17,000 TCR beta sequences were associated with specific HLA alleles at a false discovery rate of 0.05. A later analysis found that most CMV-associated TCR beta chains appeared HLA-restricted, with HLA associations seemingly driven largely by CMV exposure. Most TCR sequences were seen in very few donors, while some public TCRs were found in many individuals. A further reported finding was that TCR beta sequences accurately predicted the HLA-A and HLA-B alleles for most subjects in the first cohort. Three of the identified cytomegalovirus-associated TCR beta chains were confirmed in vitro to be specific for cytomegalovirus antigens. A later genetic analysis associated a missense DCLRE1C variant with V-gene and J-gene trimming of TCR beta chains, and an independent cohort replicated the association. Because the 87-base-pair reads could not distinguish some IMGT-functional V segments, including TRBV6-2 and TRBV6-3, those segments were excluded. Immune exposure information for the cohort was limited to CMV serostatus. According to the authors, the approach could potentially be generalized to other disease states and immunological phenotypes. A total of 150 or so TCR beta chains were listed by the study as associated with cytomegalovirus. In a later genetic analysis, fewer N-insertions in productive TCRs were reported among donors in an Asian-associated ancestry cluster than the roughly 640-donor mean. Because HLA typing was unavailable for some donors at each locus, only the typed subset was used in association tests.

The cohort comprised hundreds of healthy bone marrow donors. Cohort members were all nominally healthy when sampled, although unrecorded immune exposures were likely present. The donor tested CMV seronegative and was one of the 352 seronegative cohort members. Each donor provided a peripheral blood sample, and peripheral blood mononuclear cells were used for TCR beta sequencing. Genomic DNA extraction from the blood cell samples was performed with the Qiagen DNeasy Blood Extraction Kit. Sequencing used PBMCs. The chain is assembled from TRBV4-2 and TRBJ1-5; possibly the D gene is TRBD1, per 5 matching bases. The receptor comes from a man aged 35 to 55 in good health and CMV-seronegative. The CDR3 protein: CASSQGSGGGNQPQHF. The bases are TGTGCCAGCAGCCAAGGGTCCGGGGGAGGCAATCAGCCCCAGCATTTT.